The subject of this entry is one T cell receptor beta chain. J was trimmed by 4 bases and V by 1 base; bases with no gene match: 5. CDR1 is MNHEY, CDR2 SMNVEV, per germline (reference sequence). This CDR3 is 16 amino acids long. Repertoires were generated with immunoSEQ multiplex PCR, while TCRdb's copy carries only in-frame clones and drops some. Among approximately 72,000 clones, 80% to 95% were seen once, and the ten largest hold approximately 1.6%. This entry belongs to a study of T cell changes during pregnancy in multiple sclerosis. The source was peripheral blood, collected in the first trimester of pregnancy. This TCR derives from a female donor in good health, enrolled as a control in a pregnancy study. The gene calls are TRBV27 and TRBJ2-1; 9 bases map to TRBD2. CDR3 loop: CASSLLGTSSYNEQFF. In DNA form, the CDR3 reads TGTGCCAGCAGTTTATTGGGGACTAGCAGTTACAATGAGCAGTTCTTC.